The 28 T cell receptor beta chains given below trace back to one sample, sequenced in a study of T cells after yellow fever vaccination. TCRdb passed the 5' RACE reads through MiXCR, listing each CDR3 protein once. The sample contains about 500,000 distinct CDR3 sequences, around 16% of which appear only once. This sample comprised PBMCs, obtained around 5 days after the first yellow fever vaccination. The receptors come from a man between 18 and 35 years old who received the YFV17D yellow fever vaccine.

The CDR3 nucleotides read TGTGCCACCAGTGATCCGAAGAGTGGATCTAATGGCTACACCTTC. Translation gives CATSDPKSGSNGYTF. The rearrangement links TRBV24-1 to TRBJ1-2; D is uncertain. CDR1 is KGHDR, CDR2 SFDVKD, per germline. Trimming took 3 bases from V and 6 from J, leaving 16 bases between them. The CDR3 contains 15 residues.

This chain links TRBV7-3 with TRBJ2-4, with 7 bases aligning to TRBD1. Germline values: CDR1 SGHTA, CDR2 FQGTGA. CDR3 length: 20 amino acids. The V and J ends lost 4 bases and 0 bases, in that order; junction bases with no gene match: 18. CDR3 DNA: TGTGCCAGCAGCTCCCTGGGATGGACAGGAGATGGGAAAGCCAAAAACATTCAGTACTTC. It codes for CASSSLGWTGDGKAKNIQYF.

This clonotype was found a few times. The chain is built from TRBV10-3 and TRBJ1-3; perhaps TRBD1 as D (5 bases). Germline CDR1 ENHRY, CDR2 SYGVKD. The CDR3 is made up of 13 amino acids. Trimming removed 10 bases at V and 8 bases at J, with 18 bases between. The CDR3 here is CATLTGPIDTIYF. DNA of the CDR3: TGTGCCACCTTGACGGGACCGATCGACACCATATATTTT.

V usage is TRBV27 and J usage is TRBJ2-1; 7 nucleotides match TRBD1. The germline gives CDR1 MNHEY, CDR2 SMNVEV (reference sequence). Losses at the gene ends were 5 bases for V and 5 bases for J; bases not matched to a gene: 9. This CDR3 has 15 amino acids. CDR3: CASSPGQQSHNEQFF. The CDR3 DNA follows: TGTGCCAGCAGTCCGGGACAGCAATCTCACAATGAGCAGTTCTTC.

The CDR3, as DNA: TGTGCCAGTAGTATTAGCAGGGTAGCAGGCTACACCTTC. Translation gives CASSISRVAGYTF. The gene calls are TRBV19 and TRBJ1-2; possible D gene TRBD1, 5 bases. The CDR3 contains 13 residues. Trimming pared 3 bases from V and 8 bases from J, leaving 13 bases between. CDR1 and CDR2 from the germline V gene are LNHDA and SQIVND (reference sequence).

The chain's CDR3 is CASSVWTTNTGELFF. The CDR3 DNA reads TGTGCCAGCAGTGTATGGACTACCAACACCGGGGAGCTGTTTTTT. J is TRBJ2-2 and V is TRBV6-1, with D maybe TRBD2 (6 bases). The CDR3 contains 15 residues. Trimming shortened V by 4 bases and J by 2 bases, and 11 bases separated the two germline ends. The germline CDR1 and CDR2 sequences are MNHNS and SASEGT.

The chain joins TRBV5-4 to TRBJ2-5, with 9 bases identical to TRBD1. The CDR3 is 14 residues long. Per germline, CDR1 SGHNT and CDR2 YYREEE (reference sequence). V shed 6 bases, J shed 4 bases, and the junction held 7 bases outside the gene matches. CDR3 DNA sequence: TGTGCCAGCACCAAACAGGGGGCGGGAGAGACCCAGTACTTC. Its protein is CASTKQGAGETQYF.

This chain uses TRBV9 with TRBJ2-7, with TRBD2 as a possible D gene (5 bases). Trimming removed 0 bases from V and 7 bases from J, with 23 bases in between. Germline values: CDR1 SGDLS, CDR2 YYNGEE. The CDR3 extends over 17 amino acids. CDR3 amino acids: CASSVAGRPSNPGEQYF. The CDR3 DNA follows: TGTGCCAGCAGCGTAGCTGGGCGGCCTTCGAACCCGGGGGAGCAGTACTTC.

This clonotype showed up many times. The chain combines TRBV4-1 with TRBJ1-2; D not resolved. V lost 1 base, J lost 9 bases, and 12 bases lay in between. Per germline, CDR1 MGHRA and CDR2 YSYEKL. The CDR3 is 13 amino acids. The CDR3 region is CASSQVGSGSYTF. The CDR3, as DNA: TGCGCCAGCAGCCAAGTGGGGTCCGGAAGCTACACCTTC.

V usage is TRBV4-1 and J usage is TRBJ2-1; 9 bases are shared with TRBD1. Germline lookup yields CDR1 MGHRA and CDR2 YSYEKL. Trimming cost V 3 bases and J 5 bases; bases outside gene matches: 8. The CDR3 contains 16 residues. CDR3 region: CASSQIPGQGDNEQFF. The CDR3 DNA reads TGCGCCAGCAGCCAGATCCCGGGACAGGGCGACAATGAGCAGTTCTTC.

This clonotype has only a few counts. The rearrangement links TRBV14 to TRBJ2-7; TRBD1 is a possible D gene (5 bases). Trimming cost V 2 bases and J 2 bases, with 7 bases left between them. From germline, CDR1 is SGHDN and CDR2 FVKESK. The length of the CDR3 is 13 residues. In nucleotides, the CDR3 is TGTGCCAGCAGCCAACCAGGGACCTACGAGCAGTACGTC. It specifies CASSQPGTYEQYV.

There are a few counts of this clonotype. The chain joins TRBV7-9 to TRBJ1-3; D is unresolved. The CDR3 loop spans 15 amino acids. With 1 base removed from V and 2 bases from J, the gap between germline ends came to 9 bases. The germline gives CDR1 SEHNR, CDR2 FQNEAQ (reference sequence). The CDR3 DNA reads TGTGCCAGCAGCTTAGAGGGAAGGCCTGGAAACACCATATATTTT. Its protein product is CASSLEGRPGNTIYF.

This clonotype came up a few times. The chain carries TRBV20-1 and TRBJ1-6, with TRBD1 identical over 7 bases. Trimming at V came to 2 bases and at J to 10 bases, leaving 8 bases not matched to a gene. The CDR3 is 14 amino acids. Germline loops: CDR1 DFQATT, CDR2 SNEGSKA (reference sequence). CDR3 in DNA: TGCAGTGCTAGATCCCTCAGGGGGAGCTCACCCCTCCACTTT. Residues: CSARSLRGSSPLHF.

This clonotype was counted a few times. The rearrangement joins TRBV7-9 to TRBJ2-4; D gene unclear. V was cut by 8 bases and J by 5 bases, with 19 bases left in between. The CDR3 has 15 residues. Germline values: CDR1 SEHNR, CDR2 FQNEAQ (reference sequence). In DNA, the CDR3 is TGTGCCAGCGATCCAGTGGCTTCTTGGGAAAACATTCAGTACTTC. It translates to CASDPVASWENIQYF.

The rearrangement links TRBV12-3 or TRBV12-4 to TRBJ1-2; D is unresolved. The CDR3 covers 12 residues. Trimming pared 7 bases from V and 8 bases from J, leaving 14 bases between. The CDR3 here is CASTNTLGGYTF. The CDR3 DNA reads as TGTGCCAGCACCAATACGTTGGGCGGCTACACCTTC.

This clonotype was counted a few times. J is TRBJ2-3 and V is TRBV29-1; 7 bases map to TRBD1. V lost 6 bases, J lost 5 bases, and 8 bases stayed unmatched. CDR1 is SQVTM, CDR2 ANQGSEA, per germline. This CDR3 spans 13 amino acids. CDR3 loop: CSVHRGSGDTQYF. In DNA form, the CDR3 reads TGCAGCGTGCACAGGGGTTCGGGAGATACGCAGTATTTT.

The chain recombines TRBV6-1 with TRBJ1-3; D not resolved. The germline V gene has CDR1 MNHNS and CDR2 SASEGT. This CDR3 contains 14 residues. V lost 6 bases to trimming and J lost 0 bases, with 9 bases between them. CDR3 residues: CASSAGHSGNTIYF. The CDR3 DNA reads TGTGCCAGCAGCGCCGGTCACTCTGGAAACACCATATATTTT.

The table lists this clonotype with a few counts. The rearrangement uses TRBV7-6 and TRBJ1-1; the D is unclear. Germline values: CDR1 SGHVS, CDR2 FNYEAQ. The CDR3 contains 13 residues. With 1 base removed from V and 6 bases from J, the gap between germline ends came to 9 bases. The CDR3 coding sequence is TGTGCCAGCAGCTTAGAACAGTACGCTGAAGCTTTCTTT. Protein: CASSLEQYAEAFF.

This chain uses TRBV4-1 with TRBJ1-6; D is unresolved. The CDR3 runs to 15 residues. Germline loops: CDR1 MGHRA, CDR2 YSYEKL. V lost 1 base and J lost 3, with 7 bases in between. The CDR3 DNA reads TGCGCCAGCAGCCAAGGGAAGGTCTATAATTCACCCCTCCACTTT. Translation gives CASSQGKVYNSPLHF.

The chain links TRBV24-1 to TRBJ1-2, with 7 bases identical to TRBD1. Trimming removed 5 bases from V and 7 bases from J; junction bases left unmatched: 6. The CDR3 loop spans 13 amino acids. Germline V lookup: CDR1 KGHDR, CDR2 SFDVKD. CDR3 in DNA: TGTGCCACCAGTGGTTCAACAGGGGTTGGCTACACCTTC. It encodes CATSGSTGVGYTF.

The CDR3, as DNA: TGCAGTGCTCGGACAGGCGGGGAGCAGTACGTC. This sequence encodes CSARTGGEQYV. V gene TRBV20-1 combines with J gene TRBJ2-7; 7 bases are a match to TRBD1. J was trimmed by 7 bases and V by 5 bases; bases with no gene match: 5. This CDR3 is built from 11 residues. Germline V gene lookup returns CDR1 DFQATT and CDR2 SNEGSKA (reference sequence).

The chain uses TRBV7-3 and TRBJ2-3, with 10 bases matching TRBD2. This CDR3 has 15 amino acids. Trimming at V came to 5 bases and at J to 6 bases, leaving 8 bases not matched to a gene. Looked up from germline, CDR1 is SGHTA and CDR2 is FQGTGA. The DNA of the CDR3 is TGTGCCAGCAGCCCTAGCGGGGGAGGGGTTGATACGCAGTATTTT. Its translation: CASSPSGGGVDTQYF.

The CDR3 loop reads CASSQRFPGDTQYF. The DNA for the CDR3 is TGTGCCAGCAGCCAACGCTTCCCGGGAGATACGCAGTATTTT. The chain recombines TRBV3-1 with TRBJ2-3, with D uncertain. The CDR3 loop spans 14 amino acids. CDR1 and CDR2 (germline): LGHDT, YNNKEL (reference sequence). Trimming pared 2 bases from V and 5 bases from J, leaving 11 bases between.

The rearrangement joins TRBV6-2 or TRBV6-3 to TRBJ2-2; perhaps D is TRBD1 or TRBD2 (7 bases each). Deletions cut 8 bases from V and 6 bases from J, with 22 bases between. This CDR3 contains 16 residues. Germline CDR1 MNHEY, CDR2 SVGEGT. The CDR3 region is CASLAADREGAGELFF. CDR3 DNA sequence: TGTGCCAGCCTTGCCGCTGACAGGGAGGGCGCCGGGGAGCTGTTTTTT.

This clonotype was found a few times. This CDR3 reads CASSSPQGPTQYF. The CDR3 bases are TGTGCCAGCAGCAGCCCCCAGGGGCCGACCCAGTACTTC. The chain carries TRBV7-2 and TRBJ2-5; D might be TRBD1 (6 bases). V lost 5 bases and J 7 bases, leaving 14 bases between the germline ends. Germline-derived CDR1 and CDR2 are SGHTA and FQGNSA. This CDR3 contains 13 residues.

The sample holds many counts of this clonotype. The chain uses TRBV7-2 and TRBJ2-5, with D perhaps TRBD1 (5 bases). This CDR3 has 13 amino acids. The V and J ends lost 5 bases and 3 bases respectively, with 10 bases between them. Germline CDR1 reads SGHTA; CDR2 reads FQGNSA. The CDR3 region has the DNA TGTGCCAGCAGCGGGGCCAAAAAAGAGACCCAGTACTTC. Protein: CASSGAKKETQYF.

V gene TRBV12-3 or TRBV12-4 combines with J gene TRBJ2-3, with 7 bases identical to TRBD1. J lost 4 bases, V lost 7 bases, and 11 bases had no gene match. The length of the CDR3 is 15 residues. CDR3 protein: CASKPTGVGADTQYF. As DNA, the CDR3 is TGTGCCAGCAAACCTACAGGGGTTGGGGCAGATACGCAGTATTTT.

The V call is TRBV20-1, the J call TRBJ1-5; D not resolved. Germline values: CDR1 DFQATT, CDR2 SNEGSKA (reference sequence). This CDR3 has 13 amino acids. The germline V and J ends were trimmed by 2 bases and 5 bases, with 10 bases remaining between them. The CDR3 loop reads CSARRRTDQPQHF. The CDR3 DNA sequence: TGCAGTGCTAGAAGGCGAACGGATCAGCCCCAGCATTTT.